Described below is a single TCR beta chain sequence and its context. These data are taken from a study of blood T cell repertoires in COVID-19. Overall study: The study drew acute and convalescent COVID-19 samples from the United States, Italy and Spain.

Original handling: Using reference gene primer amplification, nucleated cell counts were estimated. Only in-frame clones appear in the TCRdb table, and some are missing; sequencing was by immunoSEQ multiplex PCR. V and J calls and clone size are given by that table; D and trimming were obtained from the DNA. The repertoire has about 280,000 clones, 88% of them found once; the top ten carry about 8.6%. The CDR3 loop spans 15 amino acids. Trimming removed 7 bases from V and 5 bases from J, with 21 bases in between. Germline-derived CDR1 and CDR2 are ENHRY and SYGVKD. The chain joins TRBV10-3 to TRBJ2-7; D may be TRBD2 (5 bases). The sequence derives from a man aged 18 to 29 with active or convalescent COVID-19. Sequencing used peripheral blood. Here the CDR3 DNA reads TGTGCCATCATCGGAGAAACCGAGGCGGGCGACGAGCAGTACTTC. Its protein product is CAIIGETEAGDEQYF.